Listed below are T cell receptor beta chains from one sample, sequenced in a study of T cell changes during pregnancy in multiple sclerosis. Sequencing used immunoSEQ multiplex PCR; TCRdb keeps in-frame clones, though not all of them. Among about 98,000 clones listed, about 91% were seen once. Sequences were derived from peripheral blood, sampled after pregnancy. The origin of the receptors is a female donor in good health, enrolled as a control in a pregnancy study. Each CDR3 is given with its conserved first and last residue. A D gene is named only where the DNA matches it firmly. Clone sizes are given selectively: once, few, many, or a class where the clone is expanded.

d_gene	abundance	j_gene	len	v_gene	CDR3nt	CDR3aa
TRBD1	.	TRBJ2-7	15	TRBV28	TGTGCCAGCAGCGCGGGACAGGGGCCTCCTTACGAGCAGTACTTC	CASSAGQGPPYEQYF
TRBD1	.	TRBJ2-2	16	TRBV7-9	TGTGCCAGCAGCCCGCTGACAGGGTTGGACACCGGGGAGCTGTTTTTT	CASSPLTGLDTGELFF
.	.	TRBJ1-1	13	TRBV30	TGTGCCTGGAGTGAGGGGTTGGGCACTGAAGCTTTCTTT	CAWSEGLGTEAFF
.	.	TRBJ2-5	13	TRBV5-1	TGCGCCAGCAGCCCGAGGGGGGGGGAGACCCAGTACTTC	CASSPRGGETQYF
.	.	TRBJ2-7	12	TRBV18	TGTGCCAGCTCACCACCGACAAACGAGCAGTACTTC	CASSPPTNEQYF
.	.	TRBJ1-1	15	TRBV11-2	TGTGCCAGCAGCTTAGATCAGGGGACCTACACTGAAGCTTTCTTT	CASSLDQGTYTEAFF
.	.	TRBJ2-4	14	TRBV28	TGTGCCAGCAGTGAGACTAGGGGCCGGAACATTCAGTACTTC	CASSETRGRNIQYF
.	.	TRBJ2-5	14	TRBV9	TGTGCCAGCAGCGTTGGGACTCCCCAGGGGACCCAGTACTTC	CASSVGTPQGTQYF
TRBD1	.	TRBJ1-2	16	TRBV19	TGTGCCAGTAGTTTGTTCTCCGGACAGGGGGTCGCTGGCTACACCTTC	CASSLFSGQGVAGYTF
TRBD1	.	TRBJ2-7	13	TRBV19	TGTGCCAGTAGTAAGGACAGGGGCGACGAGCAGTACTTC	CASSKDRGDEQYF
TRBD1	.	TRBJ2-2	16	TRBV30	TGTGCCTGGAGTAGGCTCGGGACAGGGATCTTCGGGGAGCTGTTTTTT	CAWSRLGTGIFGELFF
.	.	TRBJ2-3	13	TRBV4-1	TGCGCCAGCAGCTACGCGGCCCCCGATACGCAGTATTTT	CASSYAAPDTQYF
.	.	TRBJ2-7	15	TRBV6-5	TGTGCCAGCAGTTACGTGTTTCAGGGGACCTACGAGCAGTACTTC	CASSYVFQGTYEQYF
.	.	TRBJ2-7	16	TRBV10-3	TGTGCCATCAGTGGGTTGGACCGACGGAGGGGATACGAGCAGTACTTC	CAISGLDRRRGYEQYF
TRBD1	.	TRBJ1-5	16	TRBV11-3	TGTGCCAGCAGCTTGACAGGGGGCGGCCCCAATCAGCCCCAGCATTTT	CASSLTGGGPNQPQHF
.	.	TRBJ1-2	20	TRBV28	TGTGCCAGCAGTTTAGGTCCCAGATTTGGGGGGTTAAAAGTGGACTATGGCTACACCTTC	CASSLGPRFGGLKVDYGYTF
TRBD1	.	TRBJ2-3	14	TRBV30	TGTGCCTGGAGTCTTTCAACAGGGGCAGATACGCAGTATTTT	CAWSLSTGADTQYF
TRBD1	.	TRBJ1-1	15	TRBV30	TGTGCCTGGGATGAACAGGGGAAGGTTGCCACTGAAGCTTTCTTT	CAWDEQGKVATEAFF
.	.	TRBJ2-3	14	TRBV2	TGTGCCAGCAGAGGGAACAGGGTAACAGATACGCAGTATTTT	CASRGNRVTDTQYF
.	once	TRBJ2-7	15	TRBV7-6	TGTGCCAGCAGCGATAGCGGCACCCAAACCTACGAGCAGTACTTC	CASSDSGTQTYEQYF
.	.	TRBJ2-6	15	TRBV6-6	TGTGCCAGCAGCCCCCAGGGTTCAGGGGCCAACGTCCTGACTTTC	CASSPQGSGANVLTF
.	.	TRBJ2-1	11	TRBV30	TGTGCCTGGAGTACGGGGTATGAGCAGTTCTTC	CAWSTGYEQFF
.	.	TRBJ1-5	15	TRBV15	TGTGCCACCAGCAGAATAGGACAGTCCAATCAGCCCCAGCATTTT	CATSRIGQSNQPQHF
.	once	TRBJ1-1	13	TRBV14	TGTGCCAGCAGCCAAACGACCGGGACTGAAGCTTTCTTT	CASSQTTGTEAFF
TRBD1	.	TRBJ1-2	14	TRBV28	TGTGCCAGCAGTTGGGACAGGGGGCGTGGGGGCTACACCTTC	CASSWDRGRGGYTF
.	.	TRBJ2-3	15	TRBV15	TGTGCCACCAGCAGAGATGCAGGGGCAGGTGATACGCAGTATTTT	CATSRDAGAGDTQYF
.	.	TRBJ1-1	18	TRBV7-8	TGTGCCAGCAGCCGGGGTTGGACGGCGGGACCTCGGAACACTGAAGCTTTCTTT	CASSRGWTAGPRNTEAFF
TRBD2	.	TRBJ2-1	15	TRBV28	TGTGCCAGCAGTCTATATAGCGGGAGGATAAATGAGCAGTTCTTC	CASSLYSGRINEQFF
.	.	TRBJ1-5	15	TRBV10-3	TGTGCCATCAGTGAGGGAGGTAATAGCAATCAGCCCCAGCATTTT	CAISEGGNSNQPQHF
.	.	TRBJ2-5	14	TRBV6-8	TGTGCCAGCAGTTCCGGCCGGACAGAAGAGACCCAGTACTTC	CASSSGRTEETQYF
TRBD2	.	TRBJ2-1	18	TRBV5-4	TGTGCCAGCAGCCGCGGACTAGCGGGAGGGGGGGGGCACAATGAGCAGTTCTTC	CASSRGLAGGGGHNEQFF
.	.	TRBJ2-5	15	TRBV7-6	TGTGCCAGCAGCCCCTCGGTAGCCAGTGGGGAGACCCAGTACTTC	CASSPSVASGETQYF
.	.	TRBJ2-7	12	TRBV21-1	TGTGCCAGCAGCAAAAAACACTACGAGCAGTACTTC	CASSKKHYEQYF
.	.	TRBJ1-2	13	TRBV27	TGTGCCAGCAGTTTAACACCCCTTTATGGCTACACCTTC	CASSLTPLYGYTF
TRBD2	.	TRBJ2-3	15	TRBV9	TGTGCCAGCAGCGTAGGCGGGAGGGCCGTTGATACGCAGTATTTT	CASSVGGRAVDTQYF
.	once	TRBJ2-2	12	TRBV29-1	TGCAGCGTTGAGGCAGGGTCCGGGGAGCTGTTTTTT	CSVEAGSGELFF
.	once	TRBJ1-5	16	TRBV27	TGTGCCAGCAGTTTAGTCAGGACTCAGCTGGGTCAGCCCCAGCATTTT	CASSLVRTQLGQPQHF
TRBD2	.	TRBJ2-2	16	TRBV5-1	TGCGCCAGCAGCCCCAGGACTAGCGGGGTCACCGGGGAGCTGTTTTTT	CASSPRTSGVTGELFF
TRBD1	.	TRBJ1-2	15	TRBV2	TGTGCCAGCACCCCCAGTGGACAGGGGGGGTATGGCTACACCTTC	CASTPSGQGGYGYTF
.	.	TRBJ2-7	12	TRBV7-9	TGTGCCAGCTCCACTCGTCAGGCCGAGCAGTACTTC	CASSTRQAEQYF
.	.	TRBJ1-1	14	TRBV6-5	TGTGCCAGCAGGCGGGAGCTTCCGAACACTGAAGCTTTCTTT	CASRRELPNTEAFF
.	once	TRBJ2-1	17	TRBV11-1	TGTGCCAGCCTGGGATCTAGCGAGACAACCACCTACAATGAGCAGTTCTTC	CASLGSSETTTYNEQFF
.	.	TRBJ1-6	14	TRBV5-1	TGCGCCAGCAGCTTGGGATCGACAGATTCACCCCTCCACTTT	CASSLGSTDSPLHF
.	.	TRBJ1-4	14	TRBV2	TGTGCCAGCAGTGAAACCAGGGTTGGCGAAAAACTGTTTTTT	CASSETRVGEKLFF
.	.	TRBJ2-1	13	TRBV5-5	TGTGCCAGCAGCTTGGTGCGGAACAATGAGCAGTTCTTC	CASSLVRNNEQFF
.	.	TRBJ2-5	15	TRBV11-3	TGTGCCAGCAGCTTATTCGGACTCACCCAAGAGACCCAGTACTTC	CASSLFGLTQETQYF
.	few	TRBJ1-1	14	TRBV23-1	TGCGCCAGCAGTCAATCTGGGCAGAACACTGAAGCTTTCTTT	CASSQSGQNTEAFF
.	.	TRBJ1-5	12	TRBV6-5	TGTGCCAGCACCCCCCCGAGGCAGCCCCAGCATTTT	CASTPPRQPQHF
.	.	TRBJ2-2	14	TRBV25-1	TGTGCCAGCTGTAAGGACTCCAACACCGGGGAGCTGTTTTTT	CASCKDSNTGELFF
TRBD1	.	TRBJ2-7	14	TRBV11-2	TGTGCCAGCAGCACAAGACAGGGGGCTTACGAGCAGTACTTC	CASSTRQGAYEQYF
.	.	TRBJ2-1	13	TRBV4-2	TGTGCCAGCAGAGCGGCAGATAACAATGAGCAGTTCTTC	CASRAADNNEQFF
.	.	TRBJ2-6	16	TRBV5-1	TGCGCCAGCAGCATTGAGGGTTTCTCTGGGGCCAACGTCCTGACTTTC	CASSIEGFSGANVLTF
TRBD1	.	TRBJ2-7	13	TRBV27	TGTGCCAGCGGTCAGGGGGCGATGTACGAGCAGTACTTC	CASGQGAMYEQYF
.	.	TRBJ1-1	15	TRBV18	TGTGCCAGCTCGACCATCTCGGGAGAAGGCACTGAAGCTTTCTTT	CASSTISGEGTEAFF
TRBD2	.	TRBJ2-5	16	TRBV5-1	TGCGCCAGCAGTTCCGGACTAGCGGGAGTGCGTAAGACCCAGTACTTC	CASSSGLAGVRKTQYF
.	.	TRBJ2-3	11	TRBV2	TGTGCCCGACTAAGCACAGATACGCAGTATTTT	CARLSTDTQYF